These T cell receptor beta chains were read from a single sample in a study of T cell repertoires in cytomegalovirus infection. Each CDR3 protein is one row after TCRdb ran MiXCR on the reads. The table includes about 830,000 distinct CDR3 sequences, 32% detected once. Their cognate antigens are unknown. Sequenced here: cultured CD8+ T cells from PBMCs, sampled from culture after CMV antigen stimulation. The origin of the receptors is a human donor in good health (CMV status not recorded). Some clones in this sample may be carry-over from other donors' samples. Each CDR3 is given with its conserved first and last residue. Fields, in order: J gene, V gene, clone size, D gene, CDR3 DNA, CDR3 protein. A D gene is named only where the DNA matches it firmly. Part of the rows lack a size; the others show once, few, many or a class for expanded clones.

>TRBJ2-5|TRBV24-1|-|TRBD1
TGTGCCACCAGTGAGCCCGACAGGGACCAAGAGACCCAGTACTTC
CATSEPDRDQETQYF
>TRBJ2-7|TRBV7-4|-|-
TGTGCCAGCAGCTCTGGGAAGCAGTACTTC
CASSSGKQYF
>TRBJ2-1|TRBV11-1|-|TRBD2
TGTGCCAGCAGCCGCCGGCGGGGGGGCTCCTACAATGAGCAGTTCTTC
CASSRRRGGSYNEQFF
>TRBJ1-4|TRBV20-1|-|-
TGCAGTGCTAGAGGGGACGGCATTCCGATACGTAATGAAAAACTGTTTTTT
CSARGDGIPIRNEKLFF
>TRBJ2-7|TRBV2|-|-
TGTGCCAGCAGGGGGCCTCAAGATAGGTCCTACGAGCAGTACTTC
CASRGPQDRSYEQYF
>TRBJ1-5|TRBV27|-|TRBD1
TGTGCCAGCAGGGCCGGGACAGGGGTCCTTAGCAATCAGCCCCAGCATTTT
CASRAGTGVLSNQPQHF
>TRBJ2-3|TRBV19|-|TRBD1
TGTGCCACCCGAGGGACAGGGGTAGCAGATACGCAGTATTTT
CATRGTGVADTQYF
>TRBJ2-7|TRBV7-2|few|TRBD2
TGTGCCAGCAGCTTAGGGCTAGCGGGGGGGGAGCAGTACTTC
CASSLGLAGGEQYF
>TRBJ1-6|TRBV5-4|-|-
TGTGCCTTTACGGACGGAGGTTTTGGCTCCTATAATTCACCCCTCCACTTT
CAFTDGGFGSYNSPLHF
>TRBJ1-2|TRBV3-1|-|TRBD1
TGTGCCAGCAGCCAAGCGTACCGCCGGGACAGCGATGGCTACACCTTC
CASSQAYRRDSDGYTF
>TRBJ1-5|TRBV6-1|few|TRBD1
TGTGCCAGCAGTGAAGCGGGACTGACAGGGTTCAATAGCAATCAGCCCCAGCATTTT
CASSEAGLTGFNSNQPQHF
>TRBJ2-2|TRBV6-5|few|-
TGTGCCAGCAGTTACCGTTCAGATAACACCGGGGAGCTGTTTTTT
CASSYRSDNTGELFF
>TRBJ2-7|TRBV10-3|-|-
TGTGCCATCAGTGAGTCAGGGCCCCACGAGCAGTACTTC
CAISESGPHEQYF
>TRBJ2-5|TRBV27|few|-
TGTGCCAGCAGTTTATACGCCGATCCTTCTTTACAAGAGACCCAGTACTTC
CASSLYADPSLQETQYF
>TRBJ2-4|TRBV7-9|-|-
TGTGCCAGCAGCTTCTCCAGCAAAAACATTCAGTACTTC
CASSFSSKNIQYF
>TRBJ1-1|TRBV6-5|-|-
TGTGCCAGCATGGGCGGCGGGGCCGAAGCTTTCTTT
CASMGGGAEAFF
>TRBJ2-1|TRBV2|few|TRBD2
TGTGCCAGCAGTGATGGCGGGGGGCACTACAATGAGCAGTTCTTC
CASSDGGGHYNEQFF
>TRBJ2-1|TRBV7-9|-|-
TGTGCCAGCAGCTCCAGAGGCGGTTGCAATGAGCAGTTCTTC
CASSSRGGCNEQFF
>TRBJ1-3|TRBV9|few|-
TGTGCCAGCACCCTCGGGAGGGAAAATTCTGGAAACACCATATATTTT
CASTLGRENSGNTIYF
>TRBJ2-1|TRBV5-1|-|TRBD1
TGCGCCAGCAGCTTGGCCGAAACAGGGGAGTACTACAATGAGCAGTTCTTC
CASSLAETGEYYNEQFF
>TRBJ2-1|TRBV7-7|-|TRBD2
TGTGCTAGCAGCTTAGCGGGAGTTAACAGTGAGCAGTTCTTC
CASSLAGVNSEQFF
>TRBJ1-5|TRBV6-1|many|TRBD1
TGTGCCAGCAGTGGGCACGTCAGGGGGGGAGATAGCAATCAGCCCCAGCATTTT
CASSGHVRGGDSNQPQHF
>TRBJ1-5|TRBV27|-|-
TGTGCCAGCGGACCTTGGGGGAATCAGCCCCAGCATTTT
CASGPWGNQPQHF
>TRBJ1-1|TRBV5-4|-|-
TGTGCCAGCACCGCGTCTGGCACTGAAGCTTTCTTT
CASTASGTEAFF
>TRBJ1-1|TRBV6-6|few|TRBD1
TGTGCCAGCGGCCAGGGGGCACAGAACACTGAAGCTTTCTTT
CASGQGAQNTEAFF
>TRBJ1-2|TRBV12-3/TRBV12-4|-|-
TGTGCCAGCAGTCCCGGGGACCCGGCGCACTATGGCTACACCTTC
CASSPGDPAHYGYTF
>TRBJ2-1|TRBV6-2/TRBV6-3|many|-
TGTGCCAGCAGCTCTCGGGGCAGGGGCCCTAAGGCATGGTTCGATGAGCAGTTCTTC
CASSSRGRGPKAWFDEQFF
>TRBJ2-1|TRBV29-1|-|-
TGCAGCGTTGATGGGGTGTCCTACAATGAGCAGTTCTTC
CSVDGVSYNEQFF
>TRBJ1-2|TRBV6-1|many|-
TGTGCCACCGAACACAGGGTTAAGGACTATGGCTACACCTTC
CATEHRVKDYGYTF
>TRBJ1-5|TRBV19|-|-
TGTGCCAGTACCATCTACGGCGGCAGGGCCGATCAGCCCCAGCATTTT
CASTIYGGRADQPQHF
>TRBJ1-2|TRBV5-6|-|TRBD1
TGTGCCAGCAGAGCGGACAGGGGGGATGGCTACACCTTC
CASRADRGDGYTF
>TRBJ1-2|TRBV28|-|TRBD1
TGTGCCAGCAGTTCAGGGGGTAACTATGGCTACACCTTC
CASSSGGNYGYTF
>TRBJ1-2|TRBV19|-|-
TGTGCCAGTACCCCTTTTCAGGGGAGGGATGGCTACACCTTC
CASTPFQGRDGYTF
>TRBJ2-7|TRBV7-9|-|TRBD1
TGTGCCAGTCTCACAGGTTGGGGACAGGTTTTCGACGAGCAGTACTTC
CASLTGWGQVFDEQYF
>TRBJ1-1|TRBV6-2/TRBV6-3|few|-
TGTGCCAGCACTGCGGGTAGGGGTGAAGCTTTCTTT
CASTAGRGEAFF
>TRBJ2-7|TRBV7-8|few|TRBD1
TGTGCCAGCAGCCTTGACGGGGACAGGGGTTCCTACGAGCAGTACTTC
CASSLDGDRGSYEQYF
>TRBJ1-5|TRBV19|-|TRBD1
TGTGCCAGTAGTACCCGGACAGGCCATAGCAATCAGCCCCAGCATTTT
CASSTRTGHSNQPQHF
>TRBJ1-2|TRBV6-2/TRBV6-3|-|-
TGTGCCAGCAGTTGGGGCCAGGTCTATGGCTACACCTTC
CASSWGQVYGYTF
>TRBJ2-5|TRBV4-3|-|TRBD2
TGCGCCAGCAGCCAAGATCTAGCGGGGGCCCGAGGAGGAGAGACCCAGTACTTC
CASSQDLAGARGGETQYF
>TRBJ2-2|TRBV9|-|-
TGTGCCAGCAGCGTAGGCAGGGTCGTAAACACCGGGGAGCTGTTTTTT
CASSVGRVVNTGELFF
>TRBJ1-2|TRBV27|-|-
TGTGCCAGCAGTTCCCGCGGGGGCAGGGCCGGCAATGGCTACACCTTC
CASSSRGGRAGNGYTF
>TRBJ2-1|TRBV4-1|-|TRBD2
TGCGCCAGCAGCCACCCGCTAGCGGGGGGCCCGGATGAGCAGTTCTTC
CASSHPLAGGPDEQFF
>TRBJ2-3|TRBV27|-|TRBD2
TGTGCCAGCAATAATATTAGGGGACTAGCGGGGGACACAGATACGCAGTATTTT
CASNNIRGLAGDTDTQYF
>TRBJ2-1|TRBV5-1|few|-
TGCGCCAGCAGCTTGGTCCCGCCGACAGCCCCCTCACTGGGAACCTTTATCGACAATGAGCAGTTCTTC
CASSLVPPTAPSLGTFIDNEQFF
>TRBJ1-1|TRBV5-1|-|-
TGCGCCAGCAGCCCTTGGACCGACAACACTGAAGCTTTCTTT
CASSPWTDNTEAFF
>TRBJ2-2|TRBV7-6|few|-
TGTGCCAGCAGTCTGCGACTGGACACCGGGGAGCTGTTTTTT
CASSLRLDTGELFF
>TRBJ1-5|TRBV7-6|few|-
TGTGCCAGCAGCTTACAACAGACTAATCAGCCCCAGCATTTT
CASSLQQTNQPQHF
>TRBJ2-7|TRBV13|-|-
TGTGCCAGCAGCTTAGGAGTTGGGCAGGTAGAATACGAGCAGTACTTC
CASSLGVGQVEYEQYF
>TRBJ1-1|TRBV9|-|TRBD1
TGTGCCAGCAGCGGCGATGGACAGGGGGCGCTGACCACTGAAGCTTTCTTT
CASSGDGQGALTTEAFF
>TRBJ1-1|TRBV4-2|few|-
TGTGCCAGCAGCCAAGATAACTGGGGCACTGAAGCTTTCTTT
CASSQDNWGTEAFF
>TRBJ1-1|TRBV6-5|few|-
TGTGCCAGCAGTTATGACAGCTCGTTAGACACTGAAGCTTTCTTT
CASSYDSSLDTEAFF
>TRBJ2-7|TRBV7-6|few|TRBD1
TGTGCTAGCAGCTTAGCGGCCGGAGCCAGGGGGCTAAGCGAGCAGTACTTC
CASSLAAGARGLSEQYF
>TRBJ2-7|TRBV9|-|TRBD1
TGTGCCAGCGAGGGACAGGAATCCTACGAGCAGTACTTC
CASEGQESYEQYF
>TRBJ2-3|TRBV10-2|-|-
TGCGCCAGCAGCGACTTGTCCCCCGCCAGGGGTACGCAGTATTTT
CASSDLSPARGTQYF
>TRBJ1-2|TRBV29-1|once|-
TGCAGCGTTGAGCTCAGGGGTGGCTACACCTTC
CSVELRGGYTF